Each of the 21 T cell receptor beta chains below was sequenced from the same sample in a study of cytomegalovirus exposure and HLA in healthy donors. Both 60 Vbeta primers and 13 Jbeta primers went into the PCR. The method was immunoSEQ multiplex PCR; TCRdb's version includes in-frame clones alone and lacks a portion of them. The sample carries about 150,000 clones, 74% recorded once. The sequencing sample was made of PBMCs. The receptors here all came from a man younger than 35 in good health and CMV-seropositive.

The chain recombines TRBV5-1 with TRBJ1-1; D remains ambiguous. Trimming removed 4 bases from V and 0 bases from J, with 13 bases in between. The CDR3 runs to 15 residues. The germline V gene encodes CDR1 SGHRS and CDR2 YFSETQ. The chain's CDR3 is CASSPGGRMNTEAFF. The CDR3 region has the DNA TGCGCCAGCAGCCCGGGTGGGAGGATGAACACTGAAGCTTTCTTT.

This rearrangement joins TRBV6-4 to TRBJ2-7; 12 bases fit TRBD1. CDR1 and CDR2 (germline): MRHNA, SNTAGT. Trimming removed 5 bases from V and 5 bases from J; junction bases left unmatched: 10. There are 16 residues in the CDR3. In DNA, the CDR3 is TGTGCCAGCAGTCCCCTCCCGGGACAGGGGGCAAACGAGCAGTACTTC. Translation: CASSPLPGQGANEQYF.

The DNA for the CDR3 is TGTGCCAGCAGTTTAGCTGGGCGGGCCCTTAATGAAAAACTGTTTTTT. Its protein product is CASSLAGRALNEKLFF. The V call is TRBV28, the J call TRBJ1-4; no clear D gene. This CDR3 has 16 residues. In germline, CDR1 is MDHEN, CDR2 SYDVKM. The ends were cut back, 2 bases at V and 4 bases at J, with 14 bases in the middle.

The chain employs TRBV6-5 and TRBJ1-6; 9 bases line up with TRBD1. In germline, CDR1 is MNHEY, CDR2 SVGAGI. Germline trimming cut 5 bases from V and 6 bases from J; bases unmatched to any gene: 5. The CDR3 length is 15 residues. CDR3 sequence (DNA): TGTGCCAGCAGTCAACAGGGGGCCGGTAATTCACCCCTCCACTTT. It translates to CASSQQGAGNSPLHF.

There are a few counts of this clone. This rearrangement joins TRBV4-2 to TRBJ2-1; TRBD2 aligns across 9 bases. V dropped 0 bases and J dropped 3; count of bases not matched to a gene: 9. The V gene's germline CDR1 is LGHNA and CDR2 YNFKEQ. The CDR3 covers 18 residues. CDR3 sequence: CASSQELGGRGNYNEQFF. The CDR3 nucleotides read TGTGCCAGCAGCCAAGAATTGGGCGGGAGGGGTAACTACAATGAGCAGTTCTTC.

The V and J genes are TRBV28 and TRBJ1-6; D ambiguous. V was cut by 4 bases and J by 12 bases, with 10 bases left in between. The CDR3 totals 12 residues. Germline values: CDR1 MDHEN, CDR2 SYDVKM. The chain's CDR3 is CASSSNKQPLHF. The CDR3 DNA reads TGTGCCAGCAGTTCCAATAAACAACCCCTCCACTTT.

The V call is TRBV10-3, the J call TRBJ2-7; 9 bases line up with TRBD2. Germline CDR1 reads ENHRY; CDR2 reads SYGVKD. The CDR3 consists of 14 residues. The V gene end was trimmed by 6 bases and the J gene end by 6 bases; junction bases not matched to a gene: 9. CDR3 sequence reads: CAISDLAGETEQYF. The CDR3 DNA sequence: TGTGCCATCAGCGACTTAGCGGGGGAGACCGAGCAGTACTTC.

This clone was seen more than once but under ten times. The chain combines TRBV6-4 with TRBJ1-6; a possible D gene is TRBD1 (6 bases). V lost 2 bases and J lost 14, with 10 bases in between. This CDR3 has 12 residues. The germline CDR1 and CDR2 sequences are MRHNA and SNTAGT. The CDR3 is CASSDGGASLHF. The CDR3 region has the DNA TGTGCCAGCAGTGACGGGGGCGCCTCCCTCCACTTT.

J is TRBJ1-1 and V is TRBV6-6; 10 nucleotides agree with TRBD1. The CDR3 extends over 14 amino acids. Germline CDR1 MNHNY, CDR2 SVGAGI (reference sequence). Losses at the gene ends were 5 bases for V and 3 bases for J; bases not matched to a gene: 3. CDR3 sequence: CASSPGQGDTEAFF. In nucleotides, the CDR3 is TGTGCCAGCAGTCCTGGACAGGGGGACACTGAAGCTTTCTTT.

In this sample, this clone turned up a few times. The rearrangement links TRBV4-1 to TRBJ2-5, with 9 bases fitting TRBD2. The V gene's germline CDR1 is MGHRA and CDR2 YSYEKL. V was pared by 2 bases and J by 2 bases, with 9 bases of the junction left unmatched. CDR3 length: 17 residues. CDR3 DNA: TGCGCCAGCAGCCAACTCGAGACTAGCGGACAACAAGAGACCCAGTACTTC. It specifies CASSQLETSGQQETQYF.

The V gene is TRBV2, the J gene TRBJ1-5; the match to TRBD1 covers 12 bases. There are 19 residues in the CDR3. Germline values: CDR1 SNHLY, CDR2 FYNNEI. J was trimmed by 1 base and V by 6 bases; bases with no gene match: 13. As DNA, the CDR3 is TGTGCCAGCAGACCCCCGGGACAGGGGGCGAGGTGGAGCAATCAGCCCCAGCATTTT. It codes for CASRPPGQGARWSNQPQHF.

This chain joins TRBV28 and TRBJ2-7; TRBD2 might be the D (7 bases). Germline V gene lookup returns CDR1 MDHEN and CDR2 SYDVKM. V was trimmed by 1 base and J by 4 bases, leaving 17 bases between them. The CDR3 spans 16 residues. The CDR3: CASSLSGAGAFYEQYF. The DNA of the CDR3 is TGTGCCAGCAGTTTATCAGGGGCGGGGGCCTTTTACGAGCAGTACTTC.

The V and J genes are TRBV28 and TRBJ2-1, with TRBD1 matching over 8 bases. The V and J ends lost 10 bases and 4 bases, in that order; junction bases with no gene match: 9. Germline-derived CDR1 and CDR2 are MDHEN and SYDVKM. The CDR3 has 14 amino acids. DNA of the CDR3: TGTGCCACTCTCCGGACAGGGAGATACAATGAGCAGTTCTTC. As protein: CATLRTGRYNEQFF.

This clone occurred once. The rearrangement joins TRBV7-8 to TRBJ2-7; TRBD2 matches 14 bases. This CDR3 has 20 amino acids. V lost 1 base and J lost 3; bases outside the gene matches: 14. The germline CDR1 and CDR2 sequences are SGHVS and FQNEAQ. CDR3 protein: CASSLVSPGTSGSMVYEQYF. The CDR3 nucleotides are TGTGCCAGCAGCTTAGTATCCCCCGGGACTAGCGGGAGTATGGTCTACGAGCAGTACTTC.

The chain has TRBV9 and TRBJ2-1, with D perhaps TRBD2 (5 bases). The CDR3 extends over 14 amino acids. Per the germline V gene, CDR1 is SGDLS and CDR2 is YYNGEE. Trimming cost V 8 bases and J 4 bases, with 16 bases left between them. In DNA, the CDR3 is TGTGCCAGTGGGTCGTTGGGCGGGTACAATGAGCAGTTCTTC. The encoded protein is CASGSLGGYNEQFF.

Only one count was recorded for this clone. The chain combines TRBV6-5 with TRBJ1-2, with a weak D call TRBD1 (6 bases). Trimming cost V 8 bases and J 4 bases, with 11 bases left between them. Per the germline V gene, CDR1 is MNHEY and CDR2 is SVGAGI. The CDR3 runs to 12 residues. CDR3 residues: CASLDSVYGYTF. CDR3 nucleotide sequence: TGTGCCAGCTTGGACAGTGTCTATGGCTACACCTTC.

V and J are TRBV2 and TRBJ2-5; D unclear. CDR1 and CDR2 (germline): SNHLY, FYNNEI. This CDR3 is built from 10 residues. Trimming removed 6 bases at V and 7 bases at J, with 6 bases between. CDR3 coding DNA: TGTGCCAGCAGCCCCGGGACCCAGTACTTC. Amino acid sequence: CASSPGTQYF.

This chain connects TRBV11-2 to TRBJ2-5; the D gene is possibly TRBD2 (5 bases). The CDR3 contains 14 residues. Germline V gene lookup returns CDR1 SGHAT and CDR2 FQNNGV. Deletions cut 5 bases from V and 4 bases from J, with 14 bases between. CDR3 nucleotide sequence: TGTGCCAGCAGCCTACCGGGGTTGGGAGAGACCCAGTACTTC. Translation: CASSLPGLGETQYF.

The V and J genes are TRBV6-5 and TRBJ1-1; D perhaps matches TRBD1 (5 bases). Trimming shortened V by 6 bases and J by 1 base, and 15 bases separated the two germline ends. Germline CDR1 and CDR2: MNHEY and SVGAGI. The CDR3 is 15 amino acids. For the CDR3, the DNA is TGTGCCAGCAGACAGGACTATGGCCAGAACACTGAAGCTTTCTTT. It is translated as CASRQDYGQNTEAFF.

V and J are TRBV7-9 and TRBJ2-5, with D hard to call. The ends were cut back, 2 bases at V and 3 bases at J, with 10 bases in the middle. This CDR3 contains 14 residues. Germline-derived CDR1 and CDR2 are SEHNR and FQNEAQ (reference sequence). The chain's CDR3 is CASSLFAGEETQYF. CDR3 sequence (DNA): TGTGCCAGCAGCTTATTTGCAGGCGAAGAGACCCAGTACTTC. The complete variable domain, with remaining parts taken from reference TRBV7-9 and TRBJ2-5, reads DTGVSQNPRHKITKRGQNVTFRCDPISEHNRLYWYRQTLGQGPEFLTYFQNEAQLEKSRLLSDRFSAERPKGSFSTLEIQRTEQGDSAMYLCASSLFAGEETQYFGPGTRLLVL.

This clone appeared a few times. The chain links TRBV27 to TRBJ1-2; a weak D match, TRBD1 (6 bases). The V gene lost 6 bases and the J gene lost 7 bases, with 15 bases spanning the gap. Germline V gene data show CDR1 as MNHEY and CDR2 as SMNVEV (reference sequence). The CDR3 extends over 13 amino acids. As DNA, the CDR3 is TGTGCCAGCAGCTCCCTAGGGGGATTTGGCTACACCTTC. Its protein product is CASSSLGGFGYTF.